Presented here are 18 T cell receptor beta chains from one specimen sequenced in a study of T-cell reconstitution after alpha-beta-depleted transplantation in children. The TCRbeta library was prepared with unique molecular identifiers. In TCRdb, the PCR reads were re-called with MiXCR into one record per CDR3 protein. The table has about 580,000 distinct CDR3 sequences, around 27% seen once. The material was PBMCs, obtained before TCRalphabeta/CD19-depleted stem cell transplant. All receptors derive from a boy in the first two years of life with Wiskott-Aldrich syndrome, due to receive a stem cell transplant.

The genes are TRBV5-1 and TRBJ2-7; a weak D match, TRBD2 (6 bases). The CDR3 runs to 15 residues. Trimming removed 0 bases at V and 2 bases at J, with 12 bases between. Germline assignment: CDR1 SGHRS and CDR2 YFSETQ. The CDR3 spells CASSLGRRGTYEQYF. The CDR3 coding sequence is TGCGCCAGCAGCTTGGGTCGGCGCGGGACCTACGAGCAGTACTTC.

This clonotype was recorded a few times. This chain joins TRBV20-1 and TRBJ2-3, with D possibly TRBD2 on 5 matching bases. Per the germline V gene, CDR1 is DFQATT and CDR2 is SNEGSKA (reference sequence). The CDR3 is 13 residues long. The CDR3 bases are TGCAGGGTCCACGGGGTAGCGCGGGATACGCAGTATTTT. Translated: CRVHGVARDTQYF.

Worth noting for this clonotype: One end of the junction is discordant with germline, which a read error may explain. V gene TRBV12-3 or TRBV12-4 combines with J gene TRBJ2-1; D remains unclear. The length of the CDR3 is 13 residues. In DNA, the CDR3 is TGTGCCAGCAGTTTTGGAACCTACAATGAGCATTTCTTC. Its translation is CASSFGTYNEHFF.

This clonotype has a handful of counts. The rearrangement joins TRBV5-1 to TRBJ2-7; 9 nucleotides match TRBD1. The junction had 5 bases not matched to a gene; V was cut back by 5 bases and J by 2 bases. There are 14 residues in the CDR3. CDR1 SGHRS and CDR2 YFSETQ come from the germline V gene. The CDR3 nucleotides are TGCGCCAGCAGACAGGGGGCTTTTCCCTACGAGCAGTACTTC. Its translation is CASRQGAFPYEQYF.

The sample holds a few counts of this clonotype. The chain couples TRBV10-2 to TRBJ2-1; 9 nucleotides line up with TRBD2. The CDR3 is 18 residues long. Germline V gives CDR1 WSHSY, CDR2 SAAADI. Trimming took 2 bases from V and 7 from J; bases not matched to a gene: 15. The CDR3 coding sequence is TGCGCCAGCAGTGAGAGGGGGGTTCATAGCGGGAGTTCGAATGAGCAGTTCTTC. The encoded protein is CASSERGVHSGSSNEQFF.

This clonotype was counted a few times. The chain recombines TRBV20-1 with TRBJ2-3; D call uncertain. This CDR3 has 14 amino acids. Germline CDR1 and CDR2: DFQATT and SNEGSKA (reference sequence). Trimming left V 4 bases short and J 1 base short, with 12 bases between. For the CDR3, the DNA is TGCAGTGCTAAATTCTCTCCACGCACAGATACGCAGTATTTT. This codes for CSAKFSPRTDTQYF.

V usage is TRBV20-1 and J usage is TRBJ1-4, with D hard to call. The CDR3 runs 13 residues. The germline V and J ends were trimmed by 7 bases and 5 bases, with 14 bases remaining between them. Looked up from germline, CDR1 is DFQATT and CDR2 is SNEGSKA (reference sequence). The CDR3 reads CSVSTDRNEKLFF. CDR3 in DNA: TGCAGTGTATCTACAGACCGGAATGAAAAACTGTTTTTT.

This clonotype was detected a few times. The rearrangement links TRBV7-2 to TRBJ1-3, with D tentatively TRBD1 (5 bases). V was shortened by 3 bases and J by 3 bases, with 12 bases between the two germline ends. CDR3 length equals 15 residues. CDR1 is SGHTA, CDR2 FQGNSA, per germline. Here the CDR3 DNA reads TGTGCCAGCAGCTTCAAGGGGTCGGGTGGAAACACCATATATTTT. Residues: CASSFKGSGGNTIYF. The complete variable domain, with remaining parts taken from reference TRBV7-2 and TRBJ1-3, reads GAGVSQSPSNKVTEKGKDVELRCDPISGHTALYWYRQSLGQGLEFLIYFQGNSAPDKSGLPSDRFSAERTGGSVSTLTIQRTQQEDSAVYLCASSFKGSGGNTIYFGEGSWLTVV.

This clonotype was seen a few times. The chain is built from TRBV9 and TRBJ2-2, with 16 bases lining up with TRBD2. V was clipped by 4 bases and J by 4 bases; unmatched bases: 13. Germline CDR1 SGDLS, CDR2 YYNGEE. The CDR3 is made up of 20 amino acids. This chain's CDR3 is CASSPRGTSGRVWGTGELFF. The CDR3 coding sequence is TGTGCCAGCAGCCCGAGAGGGACTAGCGGGAGGGTCTGGGGCACCGGGGAGCTGTTTTTT.

V is TRBV5-1 and J is TRBJ2-3; D gene uncertain. Looked up from germline, CDR1 is SGHRS and CDR2 is YFSETQ. The CDR3 contains 12 residues. V lost 0 bases and J 5 bases, leaving 4 bases between the germline ends. CDR3 in amino acids: CASSLVQDTQYF. The CDR3 DNA reads as TGCGCCAGCAGCTTGGTGCAAGATACGCAGTATTTT.

This chain joins TRBV5-1 and TRBJ1-3; D is perhaps TRBD1 (5 bases). Germline V lookup: CDR1 SGHRS, CDR2 YFSETQ. Trimming left V 1 base short and J 2 bases short, with 10 bases between. The CDR3 has 15 amino acids. The CDR3 DNA reads TGCGCCAGCAGCTTGTGGGCAGGGACTGGAAACACCATATATTTT. Translating gives CASSLWAGTGNTIYF.

This clonotype turned up a few times. V is TRBV7-6 and J is TRBJ2-5, with 10 bases fitting TRBD2. J was trimmed by 3 bases and V by 5 bases; bases with no gene match: 9. The CDR3 is made up of 16 amino acids. Germline assignment: CDR1 SGHVS and CDR2 FNYEAQ. In nucleotides, the CDR3 is TGTGCCAGCAGCCGTTCGACTAGCGGGTGGAAAGAGACCCAGTACTTC. It is translated as CASSRSTSGWKETQYF.

This clonotype is a singleton in its sample. This chain links TRBV12-3 or TRBV12-4 with TRBJ1-6, with TRBD1 matching 9 bases. The CDR3 length is 15 residues. Germline trimming cut 5 bases from V and 7 bases from J; bases unmatched to any gene: 6. CDR3 DNA sequence: TGTGCCAGCAGTCCTCGGGGGACAGGGAATTCACCCCTCCACTTT. Amino acid sequence: CASSPRGTGNSPLHF.

V gene TRBV14 combines with J gene TRBJ2-3; D unresolved. This CDR3 is built from 12 residues. Germline CDR1 is SGHDN and CDR2 is FVKESK. V lost 0 bases, J lost 5 bases, and 3 bases lay in between. In DNA form, the CDR3 reads TGTGCCAGCAGCCAAGAGGGAGATACGCAGTATTTT. This codes for CASSQEGDTQYF.

The rearrangement joins TRBV15 to TRBJ2-3; 10 positions match TRBD2. From germline, CDR1 is LNHNV and CDR2 YYDKDF (reference sequence). V shed 6 bases, J shed 5 bases, and the junction held 14 bases outside the gene matches. This CDR3 comprises 17 residues. The DNA for the CDR3 is TGTGCCACCAGGCCCGCTAGCGGGAGAGGCTTAGGAGATACGCAGTATTTT. Protein: CATRPASGRGLGDTQYF.

CDR3 in amino acids: CASSLLGRGANTGELFF. The CDR3 DNA reads as TGTGCCAGCAGCTTGCTCGGGAGGGGCGCGAACACCGGGGAGCTGTTTTTT. The chain recombines TRBV7-3 with TRBJ2-2, with TRBD2 matching over 8 bases. The CDR3 is 17 residues long. The V gene end was trimmed by 3 bases and the J gene end by 0 bases; junction bases not matched to a gene: 6. The germline V gene encodes CDR1 SGHTA and CDR2 FQGTGA.

This chain uses TRBV5-5 with TRBJ2-1; 9 positions agree with TRBD2. The length of the CDR3 is 14 residues. Looked up from germline, CDR1 is SGHKS and CDR2 is YYEKEE (reference sequence). V was pared by 2 bases and J by 10 bases, with 7 bases of the junction left unmatched. The DNA for the CDR3 is TGTGCCAGCAGCTTTCTAGCGGGAAGTGCGGAGCAGTTCTTC. Its translation is CASSFLAGSAEQFF.

The J gene is TRBJ2-1, the V gene TRBV29-1; D is perhaps TRBD2 (5 bases). Trimming shortened V by 3 bases and J by 9 bases, and 12 bases separated the two germline ends. Germline V lookup: CDR1 SQVTM, CDR2 ANQGSEA. This CDR3 contains 12 residues. The CDR3 bases are TGCAGCGTTGAGAAGCGGCCGTCTGAGCAGTTCTTC. Translating gives CSVEKRPSEQFF.